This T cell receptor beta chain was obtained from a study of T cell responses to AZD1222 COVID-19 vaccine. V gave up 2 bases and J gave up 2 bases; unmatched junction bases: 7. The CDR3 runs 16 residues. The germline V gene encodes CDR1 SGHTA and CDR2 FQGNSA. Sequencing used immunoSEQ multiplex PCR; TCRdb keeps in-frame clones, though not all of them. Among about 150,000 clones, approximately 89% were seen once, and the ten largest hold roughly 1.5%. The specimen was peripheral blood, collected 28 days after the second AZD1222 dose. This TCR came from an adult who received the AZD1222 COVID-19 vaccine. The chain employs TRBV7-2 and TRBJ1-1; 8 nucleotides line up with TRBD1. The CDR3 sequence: CASSLFQGAANTEAFF. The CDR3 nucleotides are TGTGCCAGCAGCTTATTTCAGGGGGCGGCTAACACTGAAGCTTTCTTT.